This T cell receptor (beta chain) originates from a study of blood T cells in healthy people across ages. As for the study in general: Template switching captured about one barcoded beta molecule per two T cells.

At least 6 million PBMCs were isolated per sample. Findings and limits, study-wide: Researchers report that TCR beta diversity correlated strongly with naive T cell percentage.

The use of a sample-barcoded 5' primer and a J-beta primer mix characterized a second PCR of about 6 to 12 cycles. Each CDR3 protein is one row after TCRdb ran MiXCR on the 5' RACE reads. The repertoire holds hundreds of thousands of distinct CDR3 sequences, with more than 55% as singletons. Notes on this clonotype: Its antigen is not known.

Material: blood. The receptor's source is a man in his forties or fifties in good health.

The CDR3: CASSLDPGPYEQYF. For the CDR3, the DNA is TGTGCCAGCAGCTTAGACCCGGGGCCCTACGAGCAGTACTTC. The chain carries TRBV7-2 and TRBJ2-7; D is perhaps TRBD1 or TRBD2 (5 bases each). V was cut by 1 base and J by 2 bases, with 9 bases left in between. This CDR3 contains 14 residues. Germline CDR1 SGHTA, CDR2 FQGNSA.